A single sample gave rise to the 18 T cell receptor beta chains below, sequenced in a study of beta chain features in type 1 diabetes. Study conclusions and caveats: People with Type 1 diabetes carried modestly yet significantly shorter TCRB CDR3s in all four CD4+ subsets.

These receptors lack a known antigen. As every portion of the isolated RNA was reverse transcribed, the sequencing read expressed TCRB transcripts. Here immunoSEQ multiplex PCR was the method, and the copy in TCRdb shows in-frame clones only, minus some. The sample contains 500,000 to 850,000 clones, around 15% of which appear only once. The source material was naive CD4+ T cells from blood. Receptors originate from a man between 18 and 35 years old with type 1 diabetes.

In DNA, the CDR3 is TGTGCCAGCAGCCTGCCTGGCCAAGAGACCCAGTACTTC. Its translation: CASSLPGQETQYF. The chain employs TRBV5-6 and TRBJ2-5; D is uncertain. The CDR3 runs to 13 residues. Between the trimmed V and J ends, which lost 4 bases and 1 base, there was a span of 8 bases. Germline V gene data show CDR1 as SGHDT and CDR2 as YYEEEE. Filled out from reference TRBV5-6 and TRBJ2-5, the complete variable domain reads DAGVTQSPTHLIKTRGQQVTLRCSPKSGHDTVSWYQQALGQGPQFIFQYYEEEERQRGNFPDRFSGHQFPNYSSELNVNALLLGDSALYLCASSLPGQETQYFGPGTRLLVL.

This clone was detected a few times. V and J are TRBV14 and TRBJ2-1, with 11 bases matching TRBD1. The CDR3 totals 16 residues. V dropped 1 base and J dropped 9; count of bases not matched to a gene: 8. Germline values: CDR1 SGHDN, CDR2 FVKESK. CDR3 residues: CASSQVGGQGAGEQFF. DNA of the CDR3: TGTGCCAGCAGCCAAGTCGGCGGACAGGGGGCCGGTGAGCAGTTCTTC.

In this sample, this clone turned up a few times. The same CDR3 arises from other DNA sequences in this sample as well. The chain employs TRBV4-3 and TRBJ2-3; the D gene is possibly TRBD1 (6 bases). V was pared by 0 bases and J by 8 bases, with 6 bases between. The V gene's germline CDR1 is LGHNA and CDR2 YSLEER. The CDR3 length is 12 residues. The CDR3 here is CASSQEGGTQYF. DNA for the CDR3: TGCGCCAGCAGCCAAGAAGGGGGTACGCAGTATTTT.

V usage is TRBV6-5 and J usage is TRBJ2-1; D may be TRBD1 (5 bases). The CDR3 extends over 12 amino acids. Trimming stripped 10 bases from V and 2 bases from J, with 9 bases between. Germline CDR1 and CDR2: MNHEY and SVGAGI. The CDR3 DNA reads as TGTGCCACTTTGGACACCTACAATGAGCAGTTCTTC. Residues: CATLDTYNEQFF.

The rearrangement joins TRBV30 to TRBJ1-6, with D hard to call. This CDR3 has 14 residues. The V and J ends lost 3 bases and 6 bases respectively, with 12 bases between them. The germline gives CDR1 GTSNPN, CDR2 SVGIG (reference sequence). The CDR3, as DNA: TGTGCCTGGAGAGGAATGGGCATTAATTCACCCCTCCACTTT. Protein: CAWRGMGINSPLHF.

This chain uses TRBV7-9 with TRBJ2-3; no definite D call. The CDR3 length is 14 residues. Trimming removed 3 bases at V and 1 base at J, with 8 bases between. Germline CDR1 SEHNR, CDR2 FQNEAQ (reference sequence). CDR3 loop: CASSFVLRTDTQYF. CDR3 in DNA: TGTGCCAGCAGCTTCGTTCTTCGCACAGATACGCAGTATTTT. The full variable domain, in which reference TRBV7-9 and TRBJ2-3 provide the parts outside the CDR3, is DTGVSQNPRHKITKRGQNVTFRCDPISEHNRLYWYRQTLGQGPEFLTYFQNEAQLEKSRLLSDRFSAERPKGSFSTLEIQRTEQGDSAMYLCASSFVLRTDTQYFGPGTRLTVL.

This clone was seen a handful of times. The chain has TRBV28 and TRBJ1-1, with unresolved D. CDR1 and CDR2 (germline): MDHEN, SYDVKM. CDR3 size: 14 residues. With 8 bases removed from V and 3 bases from J, the gap between germline ends came to 16 bases. CDR3 sequence: CASGISGEHTEAFF. The CDR3 DNA reads as TGTGCCAGCGGCATCTCCGGGGAGCACACTGAAGCTTTCTTT.

Only a few counts were recorded for this clone. This chain connects TRBV15 to TRBJ1-5; D is possibly TRBD1 (5 bases). The CDR3 loop spans 17 amino acids. The germline V gene has CDR1 LNHNV and CDR2 YYDKDF (reference sequence). The V gene lost 8 bases and the J gene lost 0 bases, with 20 bases spanning the gap. In DNA form, the CDR3 reads TGTGCCACCGGGCCACTTCAGGGTAGAGGTAGCAATCAGCCCCAGCATTTT. Residues: CATGPLQGRGSNQPQHF.

This clone has a handful of counts. This chain joins TRBV7-9 and TRBJ2-1, with D possibly being TRBD2 (6 bases). V was trimmed by 3 bases and J by 8 bases, leaving 14 bases between them. The CDR3 has 14 residues. In germline, CDR1 is SEHNR, CDR2 FQNEAQ (reference sequence). The CDR3 sequence: CASSLTSYRDEQFF. In DNA form, the CDR3 reads TGTGCCAGCAGCTTGACTAGTTATCGCGATGAGCAGTTCTTC.

This clone was picked up a small number of times. This chain uses TRBV25-1 with TRBJ2-5, with a weak D call TRBD1 (5 bases). The end of the DNA fits TRBJ2-7 better, so the J call may be wrong. Germline V gene data show CDR1 as MGHDK and CDR2 as SYGVNS. The CDR3 sequence is 13 residues long. This CDR3 reads CASVKGSGYEQYF. In DNA form, the CDR3 reads TGTGCCAGTGTGAAGGGGTCTGGCTACGAGCAGTACTTC.

The J gene is TRBJ2-7, the V gene TRBV9, with a weak D call TRBD2 (6 bases). Germline lookup yields CDR1 SGDLS and CDR2 YYNGEE. V lost 4 bases and J lost 1, with 21 bases in between. This CDR3 spans 17 amino acids. CDR3 sequence: CASSSREGGALSYEQYF. In DNA form, the CDR3 reads TGTGCCAGCAGCTCCCGCGAAGGCGGGGCCTTATCCTACGAGCAGTACTTC.

V usage is TRBV15 and J usage is TRBJ2-7; no firm D call. Trimming took 1 base from V and 3 from J, leaving 7 bases between them. The germline V gene has CDR1 LNHNV and CDR2 YYDKDF (reference sequence). The CDR3 is 13 amino acids. For the CDR3, the DNA is TGTGCCACCAGCAGAGCACAGAACTACGAGCAGTACTTC. It translates to CATSRAQNYEQYF.

The chain links TRBV18 to TRBJ2-5, with D possibly being TRBD1 (6 bases). Looked up from germline, CDR1 is KGHSH and CDR2 is LQKENI. This CDR3 has 13 residues. The V end lost 5 bases, the J end lost 5 bases, and 12 bases lay between the germline ends. The CDR3 DNA is TGTGCCAGCTCAAACAGGGATTCGGAGACCCAGTACTTC. This translates into CASSNRDSETQYF.

The rearrangement links TRBV11-2 to TRBJ1-2; D remains unclear. Germline V gives CDR1 SGHAT, CDR2 FQNNGV. The ends were cut back, 5 bases at V and 8 bases at J, with 12 bases in the middle. The CDR3 is 12 amino acids. The CDR3, as DNA: TGTGCCAGCAGCGAGCGGGAAAGGGGCTACACCTTC. Translating gives CASSERERGYTF.

This clone was observed a few times. A read error may produce the germline difference seen at one junction end. The chain employs TRBV7-7 and TRBJ2-7; D is unclear. The CDR3 totals 13 residues. Germline V gene data show CDR1 as SSHAT and CDR2 as FNYEAQ (reference sequence). The CDR3 is CASSRLEVGEQYF. The CDR3 DNA follows: TGTGCTAGCAGCCGCTTAGAGGTGGGCGAGCAGTACTTC. The complete variable domain, with remaining parts taken from reference TRBV7-7 and TRBJ2-7, reads GAGVSQSPRYKVTKRGQDVTLRCDPISSHATLYWYQQALGQGPEFLTYFNYEAQPDKSGLPSDRFSAERPEGSISTLTIQRTEQRDSAMYRCASSRLEVGEQYFGPGTRLTVT.

This clone was counted a few times. In the same sample, other DNA sequences code for this CDR3. This chain's CDR3 is CASSWGTDTQYF. The DNA for the CDR3 is TGTGCCAGCAGTTGGGGCACAGATACGCAGTATTTT. The chain has TRBV5-6 and TRBJ2-3, with no clear D. The germline V and J ends were trimmed by 5 bases and 1 base, with 5 bases remaining between them. Germline lookup yields CDR1 SGHDT and CDR2 YYEEEE. CDR3 length: 12 residues.

The V call is TRBV10-3, the J call TRBJ2-7; 7 bases map to TRBD1. The CDR3 is 14 amino acids. With 4 bases clipped from V and 2 bases from J, the junction kept 5 bases outside the gene matches. CDR1 ENHRY and CDR2 SYGVKD come from the germline V gene. CDR3 nucleotide sequence: TGTGCCATCAGTGTTGGAGACAGGGCCTACGAGCAGTACTTC. It yields the protein CAISVGDRAYEQYF.

The chain has TRBV5-4 and TRBJ1-2, with D hard to call. Germline lookup yields CDR1 SGHNT and CDR2 YYREEE (reference sequence). V was shortened by 0 bases and J by 4 bases, with 7 bases between the two germline ends. CDR3 length equals 13 residues. The CDR3: CASSLAQPYGYTF. The CDR3 nucleotides are TGTGCCAGCAGCTTGGCACAGCCCTATGGCTACACCTTC.